These 32 T cell receptor beta chains share one sample of origin, sequenced in a study of monozygotic twins with inflammatory bowel disease. TCRdb re-called the 5' RACE reads, yielding one record per CDR3 amino acid sequence without DNA. The listing contains fewer than 150,000 distinct CDR3 sequences. Input material: blood. The receptors here all came from a human donor with ulcerative colitis or Crohn's disease, or a healthy co-twin of an affected twin (not recorded which).

J is TRBJ2-5 and V is TRBV18; no DNA is available, so the TRBD1 call from TCRdb remains unchecked. The germline V gene has CDR1 KGHSH and CDR2 LQKENI. The length of the CDR3 is 14 residues. CDR3 protein: CASSRQTQQETQYF.

The chain couples TRBV27 to TRBJ2-7; TCRdb indicates TRBD1, and absent DNA this call remains unverified. This CDR3 has 13 amino acids. Germline V CDR1 and CDR2: MNHEY, SMNVEV (reference sequence). The CDR3 protein is CASSPRRGGEQYF.

The chain is built from TRBV19 and TRBJ1-2; without DNA, the TCRdb call of TRBD1 cannot be checked. CDR3 size: 13 residues. Germline V gives CDR1 LNHDA, CDR2 SQIVND (reference sequence). CDR3 region: CASSIAQGYGYTF. The full variable domain, rest sourced from reference TRBV19 and TRBJ1-2, is DGGITQSPKYLFRKEGQNVTLSCEQNLNHDAMYWYRQDPGQGLRLIYYSQIVNDFQKGDIAEGYSVSREKKESFPLTVTSAQKNPTAFYLCASSIAQGYGYTFGSGTRLTVV.

The rearrangement uses TRBV27 and TRBJ2-1; TCRdb's D call, TRBD2, is unchecked because there is no DNA. Germline loops: CDR1 MNHEY, CDR2 SMNVEV (reference sequence). CDR3 size: 13 residues. The CDR3 region is CASSRQGTGEQFF.

The rearrangement joins TRBV5-1 to TRBJ1-1; TCRdb lists TRBD1, though no DNA is available to test this call. Germline values: CDR1 SGHRS, CDR2 YFSETQ. The CDR3 is 15 residues long. CDR3 amino acids: CASSPRWGGSTEAFF.

The chain employs TRBV6-1 and TRBJ1-1; without DNA, the TCRdb call of TRBD1 cannot be checked. The germline V gene has CDR1 MNHNS and CDR2 SASEGT. The CDR3 runs 15 residues. Here the CDR3 reads CASSRQFVLNTEAFF.

The chain joins TRBV15 to TRBJ1-5. Germline CDR1 is LNHNV and CDR2 is YYDKDF (reference sequence). This CDR3 comprises 14 residues. This CDR3 reads CATSGSGSNQPQHF.

This chain links TRBV7-3 with TRBJ2-7; checking the TCRdb D call of TRBD1 is not possible without DNA. The CDR3 spans 16 residues. From germline, CDR1 is SGHTA and CDR2 FQGTGA. This CDR3 is CASSLTTGTGFNEQYF.

V and J are TRBV10-3 and TRBJ2-7. The CDR3 consists of 15 residues. Germline CDR1 is ENHRY and CDR2 is SYGVKD. CDR3 protein: CAISEESGGFYEQYF.

The CDR3 reads CASSSTGGAYNEQFF. V is TRBV5-5 and J is TRBJ2-1. CDR3 length: 15 residues. The V gene's germline CDR1 is SGHKS and CDR2 YYEKEE (reference sequence).

This chain joins TRBV27 and TRBJ1-5; TCRdb outputs TRBD1, but without DNA this stays unchecked. Germline CDR1 and CDR2: MNHEY and SMNVEV (reference sequence). The CDR3 has 17 amino acids. CDR3 region: CASSLGGQGLLYQPQHF.

The chain combines TRBV27 with TRBJ2-3; the TCRdb D gene call, TRBD2, has no DNA to confirm it. Looked up from germline, CDR1 is MNHEY and CDR2 is SMNVEV (reference sequence). CDR3 size: 16 residues. The CDR3 is CASSLDQRGSTDTQYF.

This CDR3 reads CASSRDGTGGAETQYF. V gene TRBV7-9 combines with J gene TRBJ2-5; TCRdb's D call, TRBD1, is unchecked because there is no DNA. The CDR3 is made up of 16 amino acids. Germline lookup yields CDR1 SEHNR and CDR2 FQNEAQ (reference sequence).

The rearrangement uses TRBV7-3 and TRBJ2-3; TCRdb selects TRBD1, and the lack of DNA leaves this call unchecked. Looked up from germline, CDR1 is SGHTA and CDR2 is FQGTGA. The CDR3 covers 16 residues. The CDR3 is CASSLKWGGQTDTQYF.

This chain links TRBV7-8 with TRBJ1-5; lacking DNA, the TRBD1 call made by TCRdb goes unchecked. Germline V gene lookup returns CDR1 SGHVS and CDR2 FQNEAQ. This CDR3 contains 18 residues. The CDR3 loop is CASSLGHPGGLSNQPQHF.

The chain uses TRBV6-1 and TRBJ2-3; TCRdb designates TRBD2, a call that cannot be tested without DNA. CDR3 length: 15 residues. Germline V lookup: CDR1 MNHNS, CDR2 SASEGT. The chain's CDR3 is CASSEWQARTDTQYF.

The V call is TRBV7-2, the J call TRBJ2-7. CDR1 is SGHTA, CDR2 FQGNSA, per germline. The CDR3 extends over 12 amino acids. CDR3 residues: CASSQSSYEQYF.

V gene TRBV4-3 combines with J gene TRBJ2-7. The CDR3 loop spans 16 amino acids. Germline V gene sequence: CDR1 LGHNA, CDR2 YSLEER. The CDR3 sequence: CASSQASSGPPYEQYF.

The V gene is TRBV5-1, the J gene TRBJ1-5. The CDR3 has 14 residues. Germline V gene sequence: CDR1 SGHRS, CDR2 YFSETQ. CDR3 sequence: CASSLESSNQPQHF.

The chain combines TRBV19 with TRBJ1-3; TCRdb proposes TRBD1, but this gene call is untestable without DNA. CDR1 is LNHDA and CDR2 is SQIVND in the germline V gene (reference sequence). This CDR3 is built from 16 residues. CDR3 residues: CATMPKGSQPGNTIYF. Variable domain in full (rest from reference TRBV19 and TRBJ1-3): DGGITQSPKYLFRKEGQNVTLSCEQNLNHDAMYWYRQDPGQGLRLIYYSQIVNDFQKGDIAEGYSVSREKKESFPLTVTSAQKNPTAFYLCATMPKGSQPGNTIYFGEGSWLTVV.

V usage is TRBV28 and J usage is TRBJ1-1. This CDR3 comprises 13 residues. The germline gives CDR1 MDHEN, CDR2 SYDVKM. CDR3 sequence reads: CASAVGGFTEAFF.

The CDR3 loop is CASSSRRIRTGELFF. The V gene is TRBV7-8, the J gene TRBJ2-2. CDR1 is SGHVS and CDR2 is FQNEAQ in the germline V gene. CDR3 length: 15 residues.

J is TRBJ2-2 and V is TRBV12-3 or TRBV12-4; the D call of TRBD2 rests on TCRdb alone, since no DNA is present to check it. The CDR3 length is 14 residues. CDR3: CASSSGLVTGELFF.

V gene TRBV27 combines with J gene TRBJ2-1; there is no DNA to check the TCRdb D call of TRBD2. There are 16 residues in the CDR3. From germline, CDR1 is MNHEY and CDR2 SMNVEV (reference sequence). CDR3 sequence reads: CASSPRSVAGYNEQFF.

The chain uses TRBV20-1 and TRBJ2-7. The CDR3 is 13 residues long. Germline V CDR1 and CDR2: DFQATT, SNEGSKA (reference sequence). The CDR3 loop is CSASAVDGYEQYF.

This chain links TRBV11-2 with TRBJ1-6. From germline, CDR1 is SGHAT and CDR2 FQNNGV. The CDR3 contains 11 residues. CDR3 amino acids: CASSLDSPLHF.

The chain recombines TRBV20-1 with TRBJ2-7. Germline values: CDR1 DFQATT, CDR2 SNEGSKA (reference sequence). This CDR3 contains 11 residues. The CDR3 here is CSALRSNEQYF.

The chain uses TRBV4-3 and TRBJ2-4; TCRdb's D call of TRBD2 is untestable without DNA. This CDR3 is built from 18 residues. Germline assignment: CDR1 LGHNA and CDR2 YSLEER. CDR3 amino acids: CASSQDPFTSGFKNIQYF.

The chain couples TRBV5-6 to TRBJ2-2; with no DNA, the TCRdb D assignment of TRBD1 cannot be verified. This CDR3 contains 17 residues. From germline, CDR1 is SGHDT and CDR2 YYEEEE. The CDR3 sequence: CASSLEPRQGASGELFF.

V gene TRBV5-1 combines with J gene TRBJ2-3; the D call from TCRdb, TRBD2, cannot be confirmed without DNA. The CDR3 covers 16 residues. In germline, CDR1 is SGHRS, CDR2 YFSETQ. The CDR3: CASSFSGGGRTDTQYF. Supplemented by reference TRBV5-1 and TRBJ2-3, the full variable domain reads KAGVTQTPRYLIKTRGQQVTLSCSPISGHRSVSWYQQTPGQGLQFLFEYFSETQRNKGNFPGRFSGRQFSNSRSEMNVSTLELGDSALYLCASSFSGGGRTDTQYFGPGTRLTVL.

The rearrangement joins TRBV4-1 to TRBJ1-5; TCRdb's D call, TRBD1, is unchecked because there is no DNA. This CDR3 is built from 17 residues. The V gene's germline CDR1 is MGHRA and CDR2 YSYEKL. CDR3 protein: CASSQDLNGQGDQPQHF.

The V gene is TRBV19, the J gene TRBJ2-6. The CDR3 has 14 amino acids. Germline V gene sequence: CDR1 LNHDA, CDR2 SQIVND (reference sequence). The CDR3 spells CASRDSAGANVLTF.